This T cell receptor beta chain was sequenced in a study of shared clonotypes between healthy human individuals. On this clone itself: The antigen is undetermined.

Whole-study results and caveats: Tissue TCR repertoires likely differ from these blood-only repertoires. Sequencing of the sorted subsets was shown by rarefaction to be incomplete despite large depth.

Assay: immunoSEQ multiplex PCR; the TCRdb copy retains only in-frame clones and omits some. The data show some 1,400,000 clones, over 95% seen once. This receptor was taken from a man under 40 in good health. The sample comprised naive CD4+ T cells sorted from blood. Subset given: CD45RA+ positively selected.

The CDR3 region is CASSPIRTGAPNQPQHF. CDR3 nucleotides: TGTGCCAGTAGTCCAATAAGGACAGGGGCCCCCAATCAGCCCCAGCATTTT. The chain joins TRBV19 to TRBJ1-5; 9 nucleotides match TRBD1. Trimming at V came to 5 bases and at J to 3 bases, leaving 11 bases not matched to a gene. Germline CDR1 reads LNHDA; CDR2 reads SQIVND (reference sequence). The CDR3 covers 17 residues.